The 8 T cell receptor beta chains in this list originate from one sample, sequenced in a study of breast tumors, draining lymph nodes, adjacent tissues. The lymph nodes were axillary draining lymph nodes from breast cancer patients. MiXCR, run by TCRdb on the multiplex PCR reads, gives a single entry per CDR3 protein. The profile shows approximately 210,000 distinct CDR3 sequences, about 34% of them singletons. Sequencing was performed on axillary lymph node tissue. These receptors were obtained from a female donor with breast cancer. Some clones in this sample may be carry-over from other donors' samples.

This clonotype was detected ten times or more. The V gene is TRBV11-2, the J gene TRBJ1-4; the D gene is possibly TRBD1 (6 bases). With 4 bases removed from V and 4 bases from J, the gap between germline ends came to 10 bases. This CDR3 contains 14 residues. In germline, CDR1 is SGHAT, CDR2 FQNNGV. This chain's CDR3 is CASSSLQGNEKLFF. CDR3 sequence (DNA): TGTGCCAGCAGCTCACTACAGGGTAATGAAAAACTGTTTTTT.

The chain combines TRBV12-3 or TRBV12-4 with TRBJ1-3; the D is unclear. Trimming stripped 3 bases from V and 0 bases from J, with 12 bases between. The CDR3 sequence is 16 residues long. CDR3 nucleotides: TGTGCCAGCAGTTTTGGGGTGTGGAGCTCTGGAAACACCATATATTTT. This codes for CASSFGVWSSGNTIYF.

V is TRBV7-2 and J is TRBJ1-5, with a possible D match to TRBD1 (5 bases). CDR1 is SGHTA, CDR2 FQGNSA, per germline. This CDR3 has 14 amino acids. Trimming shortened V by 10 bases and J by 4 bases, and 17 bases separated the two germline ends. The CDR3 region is CATVRGGVNQPQHF. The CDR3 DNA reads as TGTGCCACCGTGAGGGGCGGGGTGAATCAGCCCCAGCATTTT. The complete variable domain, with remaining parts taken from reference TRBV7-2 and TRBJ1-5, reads GAGVSQSPSNKVTEKGKDVELRCDPISGHTALYWYRQSLGQGLEFLIYFQGNSAPDKSGLPSDRFSAERTGGSVSTLTIQRTQQEDSAVYLCATVRGGVNQPQHFGDGTRLSIL.

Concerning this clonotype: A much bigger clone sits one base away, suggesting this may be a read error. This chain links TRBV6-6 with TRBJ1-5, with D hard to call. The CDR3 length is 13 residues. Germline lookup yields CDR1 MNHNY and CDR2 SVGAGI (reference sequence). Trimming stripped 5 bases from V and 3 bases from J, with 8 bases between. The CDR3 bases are TGTGCCAGCAGTACCCTCCTCAATCAGCCCCAGCATTTT. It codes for CASSTLLNQPQHF.

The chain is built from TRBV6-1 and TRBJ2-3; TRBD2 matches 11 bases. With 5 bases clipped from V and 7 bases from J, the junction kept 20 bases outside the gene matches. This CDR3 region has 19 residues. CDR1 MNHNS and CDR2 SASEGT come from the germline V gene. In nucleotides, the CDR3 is TGTGCCAGCAGTCGAGGTAGCCCACCACCTAGCGGGAGGAGCAATACGCAGTATTTT. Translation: CASSRGSPPPSGRSNTQYF.

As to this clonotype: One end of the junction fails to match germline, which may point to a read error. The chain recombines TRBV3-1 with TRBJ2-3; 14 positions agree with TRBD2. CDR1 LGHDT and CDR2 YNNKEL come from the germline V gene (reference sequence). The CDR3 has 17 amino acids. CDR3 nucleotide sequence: TGTCCCAGCAGCCAAGGACTAGCGGGAGGCCCTGGGGATACGCAGTATTTT. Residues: CPSSQGLAGGPGDTQYF.

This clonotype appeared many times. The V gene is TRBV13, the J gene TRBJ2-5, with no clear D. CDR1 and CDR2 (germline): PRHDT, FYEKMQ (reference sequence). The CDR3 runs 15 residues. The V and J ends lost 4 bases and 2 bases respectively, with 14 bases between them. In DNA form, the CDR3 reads TGTGCCAGCAGCTCCCCGACACAATTTCAAGAGACCCAGTACTTC. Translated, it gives CASSSPTQFQETQYF.

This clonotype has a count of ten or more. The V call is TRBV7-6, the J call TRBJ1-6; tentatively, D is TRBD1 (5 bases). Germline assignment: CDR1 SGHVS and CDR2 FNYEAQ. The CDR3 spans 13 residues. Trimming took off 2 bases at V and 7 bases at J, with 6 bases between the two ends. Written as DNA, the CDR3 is TGTGCCAGCAGCTTAAAGGGGAATTCACCCCTCCACTTT. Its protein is CASSLKGNSPLHF.